The present T cell receptor beta chain was sequenced within a study of shared clonotypes between healthy human individuals. Study results and limitations: Non-shared clonotypes were found to have lower generation probabilities than the clonotypes that were shared by all four of the sorted-subset donors.

Per germline, CDR1 SGHKS and CDR2 YYEKEE (reference sequence). Trimming took off 7 bases at V and 5 bases at J, with 16 bases between the two ends. CDR3 size: 14 residues. Each cell subset's genomic DNA was divided evenly among several immunoSEQ plates. The assay was immunoSEQ multiplex PCR, and TCRdb's table has in-frame clones only and misses some. Of almost 750,000 clones listed, roughly 72% are singletons. About this clone itself: Its cognate antigen is unknown.

The specimen sequenced was memory CD4+ T cells sorted from blood. Subset here: CD45RA-negative fraction. The chain is built from TRBV5-5 and TRBJ1-5; TRBD1 is a possible D gene (5 bases). This sequence originates from a woman aged 25-40 years in good health. CDR3 in DNA: TGTGCCAGCTCAATTAGGCCGGGGGATCAGCCCCAGCATTTT. Protein product: CASSIRPGDQPQHF.